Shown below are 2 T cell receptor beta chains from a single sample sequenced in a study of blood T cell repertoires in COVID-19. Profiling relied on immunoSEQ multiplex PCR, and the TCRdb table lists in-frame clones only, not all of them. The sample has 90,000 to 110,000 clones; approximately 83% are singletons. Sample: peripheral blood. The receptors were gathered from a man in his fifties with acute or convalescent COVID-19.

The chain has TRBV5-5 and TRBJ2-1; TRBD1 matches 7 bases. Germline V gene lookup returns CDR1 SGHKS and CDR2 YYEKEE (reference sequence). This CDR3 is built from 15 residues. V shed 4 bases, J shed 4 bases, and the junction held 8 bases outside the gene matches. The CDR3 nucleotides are TGTGCCAGCAGCCGCACAGGGGCGAAGTACAATGAGCAGTTCTTC. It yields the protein CASSRTGAKYNEQFF.

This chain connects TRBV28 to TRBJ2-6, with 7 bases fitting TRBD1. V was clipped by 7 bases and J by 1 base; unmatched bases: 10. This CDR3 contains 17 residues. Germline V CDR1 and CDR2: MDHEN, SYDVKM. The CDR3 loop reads CASTSGQPFSGANVLTF. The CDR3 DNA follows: TGTGCCAGCACCTCGGGACAGCCGTTTTCTGGGGCCAACGTCCTGACTTTC.